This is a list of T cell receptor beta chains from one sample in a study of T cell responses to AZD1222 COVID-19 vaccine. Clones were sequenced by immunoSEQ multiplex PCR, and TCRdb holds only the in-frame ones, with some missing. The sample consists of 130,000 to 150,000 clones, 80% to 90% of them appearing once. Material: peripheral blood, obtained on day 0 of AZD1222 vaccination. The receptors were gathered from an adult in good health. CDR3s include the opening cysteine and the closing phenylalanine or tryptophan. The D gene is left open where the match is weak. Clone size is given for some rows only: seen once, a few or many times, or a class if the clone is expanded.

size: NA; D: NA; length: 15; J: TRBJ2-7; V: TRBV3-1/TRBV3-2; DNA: TGTGCCAGCAGCCAAGGGAGGGGACCGGTATACGAGCAGTACTTC; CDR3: CASSQGRGPVYEQYF
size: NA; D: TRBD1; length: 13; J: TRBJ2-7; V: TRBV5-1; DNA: TGCGCCAGCAGCTATGACAGGGTCTACGAGCAGTACTTC; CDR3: CASSYDRVYEQYF
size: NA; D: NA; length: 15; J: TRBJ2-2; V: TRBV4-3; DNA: TGCCCCACCAGCCCACCGGGGGGCGGCACCGGGGAGCTGTTTTTT; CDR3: CPTSPPGGGTGELFF
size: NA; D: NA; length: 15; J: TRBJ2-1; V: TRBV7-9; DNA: TGTGCCAGCAGCCCAAGTCCTAGCAGCTACAATGAGCAGTTCTTC; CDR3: CASSPSPSSYNEQFF
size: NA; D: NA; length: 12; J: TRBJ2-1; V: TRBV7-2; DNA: TGTGCCAGCAGCCCCTCCTACAATGAGCAGTTCTTC; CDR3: CASSPSYNEQFF
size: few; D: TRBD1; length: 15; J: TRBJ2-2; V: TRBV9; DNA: TGTGCCAGCAGCCCTAGGACAGGGAACACCGGGGAGCTGTTTTTT; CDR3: CASSPRTGNTGELFF
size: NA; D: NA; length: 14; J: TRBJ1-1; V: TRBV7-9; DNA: TGTGCCAGCAGCTTAGGGCGGAAGCCGGAAGGACCTTTCTTT; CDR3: CASSLGRKPEGPFF
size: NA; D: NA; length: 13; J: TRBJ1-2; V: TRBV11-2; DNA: TGTGCCAGCGGAACAGCACAGCACTATGGCTACACCTTC; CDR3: CASGTAQHYGYTF
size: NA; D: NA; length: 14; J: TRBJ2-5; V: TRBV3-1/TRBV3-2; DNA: TGTGCCAGCAGCCATGCTAGCTCCGGGGAGACCCAGTACTTC; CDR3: CASSHASSGETQYF
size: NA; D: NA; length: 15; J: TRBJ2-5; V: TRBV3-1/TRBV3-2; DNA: TGTGCCAGCAGCCAAAGCGAGGTAGCAGGGGAGACCCAGTACTTC; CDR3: CASSQSEVAGETQYF
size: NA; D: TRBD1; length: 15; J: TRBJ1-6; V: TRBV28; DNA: TGTGCCAGCAGATTCACGACAGGGTTGAATTCACCCCTCCACTTT; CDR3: CASRFTTGLNSPLHF
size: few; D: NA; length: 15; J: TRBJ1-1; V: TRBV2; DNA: TGTGCCAGCAGTGAGAGGAATGGGGAGTTGGCTGAAGCTTTCTTT; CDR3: CASSERNGELAEAFF
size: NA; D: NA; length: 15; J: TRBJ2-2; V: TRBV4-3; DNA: TGCGCCAGCAGCCAAGACCACAGCGACACCGGGGAGCTGTTTTTT; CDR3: CASSQDHSDTGELFF
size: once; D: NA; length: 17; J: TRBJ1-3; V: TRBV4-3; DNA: TGCGCCAGCAGCCAAGGGACTGCAAGTTACTCTGGAAACACCATATATTTT; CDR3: CASSQGTASYSGNTIYF
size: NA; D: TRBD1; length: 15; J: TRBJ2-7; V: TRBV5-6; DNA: TGTGCCAGCAGCTCCGCGCACAGGGGTCACTACGAGCAGTACTTC; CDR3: CASSSAHRGHYEQYF
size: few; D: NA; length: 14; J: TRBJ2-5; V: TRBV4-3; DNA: TGCGCCAGCAGCCAAGATCTGATCGGAGGGACCCAGTACTTC; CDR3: CASSQDLIGGTQYF
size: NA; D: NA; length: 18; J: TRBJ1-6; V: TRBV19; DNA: TGTGCCAGTAGTACCCCCTCGGGAGAGAGCTCCTATAATTCACCCCTCCACTTT; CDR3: CASSTPSGESSYNSPLHF
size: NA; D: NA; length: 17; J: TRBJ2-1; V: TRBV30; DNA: TGTGCCTGGAGTGCACCGCCGTACCGTAGCTCCTACAATGAGCAGTTCTTC; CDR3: CAWSAPPYRSSYNEQFF
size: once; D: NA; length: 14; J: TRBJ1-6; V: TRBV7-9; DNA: TGTGCCAGCAGCTTAGACGACTATAATTCACCCCTCCACTTT; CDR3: CASSLDDYNSPLHF
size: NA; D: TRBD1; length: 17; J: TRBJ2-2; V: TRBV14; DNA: TGTGCCAGCAGCCCTCTTCCGGGACAGCAACACACCGGGGAGCTGTTTTTT; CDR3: CASSPLPGQQHTGELFF
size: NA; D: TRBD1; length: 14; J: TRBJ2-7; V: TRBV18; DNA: TGTGCCAGCTCGCCGGGACAGAACTCCTACGAGCAGTACTTC; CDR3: CASSPGQNSYEQYF
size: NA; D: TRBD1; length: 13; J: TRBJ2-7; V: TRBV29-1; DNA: TGCAGCGTTGGTGGGACAGGGGTCTACGAGCAGTACTTC; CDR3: CSVGGTGVYEQYF
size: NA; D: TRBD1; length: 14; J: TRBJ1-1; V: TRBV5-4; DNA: TGTGCCAGCAGCTTGGTGGGGGGACAGGGTGAAGCTTTCTTT; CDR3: CASSLVGGQGEAFF
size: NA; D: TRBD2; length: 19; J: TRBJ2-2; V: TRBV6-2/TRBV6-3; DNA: TGTGCCAGCAGTTACCCTGGACTAGCGGGAAACGCGAACACCGGGGAGCTGTTTTTT; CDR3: CASSYPGLAGNANTGELFF
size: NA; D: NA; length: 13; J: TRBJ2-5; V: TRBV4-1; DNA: TGCGCCAGCAGCCTGGGGCCAGCGGAGACCCAGTACTTC; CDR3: CASSLGPAETQYF
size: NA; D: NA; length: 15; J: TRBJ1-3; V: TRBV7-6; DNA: TGTGCCAGCAGCACCCGGGACGCCTCAGGAAACACCATATATTTT; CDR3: CASSTRDASGNTIYF
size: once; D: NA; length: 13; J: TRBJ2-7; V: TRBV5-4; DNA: TGTGCCAGCAGCTATACAGGGAGCAACGAGCAGTACTTC; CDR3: CASSYTGSNEQYF
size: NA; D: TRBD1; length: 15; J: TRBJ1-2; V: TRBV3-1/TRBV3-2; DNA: TGTGCCAGCAGCCAAGCAAGGGGGCCAAACTATGGCTACACCTTC; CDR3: CASSQARGPNYGYTF
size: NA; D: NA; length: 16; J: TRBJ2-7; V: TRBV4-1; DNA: TGCGCCAGCAGCCAAGGTTTCGCGGGTGGTAGGAACGAGCAGTACTTC; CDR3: CASSQGFAGGRNEQYF
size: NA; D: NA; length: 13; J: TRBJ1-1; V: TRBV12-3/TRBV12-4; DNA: TGTGCCAGCAGCCTGGACGTAAACACTGAAGCTTTCTTT; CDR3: CASSLDVNTEAFF
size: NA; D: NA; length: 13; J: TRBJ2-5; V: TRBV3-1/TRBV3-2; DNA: TGTGCCAGCAGCCCCATTCTACAAGAGACCCAGTACTTC; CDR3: CASSPILQETQYF
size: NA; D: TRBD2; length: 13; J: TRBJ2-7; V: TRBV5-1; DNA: TGCGCCAGCAGACTAGCGGAGAGCTACGAGCAGTACTTC; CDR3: CASRLAESYEQYF
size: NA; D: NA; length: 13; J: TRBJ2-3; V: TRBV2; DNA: TGTGCCAGCAGTGACCCTGGCACAGATACGCAGTATTTT; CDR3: CASSDPGTDTQYF
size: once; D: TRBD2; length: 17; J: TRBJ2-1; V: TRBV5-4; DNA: TGTGCCAGCAGCAATAAGCCGGGACTAGCGGCATACAATGAGCAGTTCTTC; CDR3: CASSNKPGLAAYNEQFF
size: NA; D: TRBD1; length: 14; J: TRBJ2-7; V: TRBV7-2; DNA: TGTGCCAGCAGCCTTCGACAGGGCCACTACGAGCAGTACTTC; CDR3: CASSLRQGHYEQYF
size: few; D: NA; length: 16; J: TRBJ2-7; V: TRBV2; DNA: TGTGCCAGCAGTGAAGTGACGGTTTCTGGGGTCCACGAGCAGTACTTC; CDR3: CASSEVTVSGVHEQYF
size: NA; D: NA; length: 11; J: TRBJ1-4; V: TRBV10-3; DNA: TGTGCCACCGGGGCGCATGAAAAACTGTTTTTT; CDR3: CATGAHEKLFF
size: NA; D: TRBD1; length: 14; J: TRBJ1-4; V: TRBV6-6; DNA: TGTGCCAGCATTGTAGACAGGGCAGCCGAAAAACTGTTTTTT; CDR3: CASIVDRAAEKLFF
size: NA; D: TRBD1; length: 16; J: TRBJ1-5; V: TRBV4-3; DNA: TGCGCCAGCAGCCAAGATTGGACAGGGGGGAATCAGCCCCAGCATTTT; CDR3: CASSQDWTGGNQPQHF
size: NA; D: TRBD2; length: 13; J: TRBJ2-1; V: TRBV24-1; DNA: TGTGCCACCAGGACTAGCGGGAGCTATGAGCAGTTCTTC; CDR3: CATRTSGSYEQFF
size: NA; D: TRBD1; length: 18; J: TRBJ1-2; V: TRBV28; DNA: TGTGCCAGCACCCTGAGCCTAGCCAGGGACAGGGAAAACTATGGCTACACCTTC; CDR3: CASTLSLARDRENYGYTF
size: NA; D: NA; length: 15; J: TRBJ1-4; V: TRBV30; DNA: TGTGCCTGGAGTTGGGGTAGGACGACTAATGAAAAACTGTTTTTT; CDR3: CAWSWGRTTNEKLFF
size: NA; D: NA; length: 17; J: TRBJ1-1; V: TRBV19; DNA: TGTGCCAGTAGTATGGCCCCTATACAGAGGTCCTACCATGAAGCTTTCTTT; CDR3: CASSMAPIQRSYHEAFF
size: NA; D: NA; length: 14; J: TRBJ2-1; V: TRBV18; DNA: TGTGCCAGCTCACAACAGCCGATTTTCCTTGAGCAGTTCTTC; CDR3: CASSQQPIFLEQFF
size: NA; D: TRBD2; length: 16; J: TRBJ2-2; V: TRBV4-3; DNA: TGCGCCAGCAGCCAAGTCCTAGCGGGGAACACCGGGGAGCTGTTTTTT; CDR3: CASSQVLAGNTGELFF
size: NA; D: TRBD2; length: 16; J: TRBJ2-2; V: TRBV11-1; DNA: TGTGCCAGCAGCACTATAGCGGGAGGGAACACCGGGGAGCTGTTTTTT; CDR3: CASSTIAGGNTGELFF
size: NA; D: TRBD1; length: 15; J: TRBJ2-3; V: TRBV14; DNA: TGTGCCAGCAGCCCCCGACAGGGGCGAACAGATACGCAGTATTTT; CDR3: CASSPRQGRTDTQYF